This T cell receptor beta chain was recorded in a study of blood T cell repertoires in COVID-19. The overall study: T cells, B-cell-depleted T cells, or PBMCs supplied cDNA or gDNA.

The authors' processing: Estimates of nucleated cell counts were drawn from the amplification of reference gene primers. Libraries were prepared by immunoSEQ multiplex PCR; TCRdb keeps only in-frame clonotypes and omits some of them. V and J calls and clone size are as listed in that table; D and trimming were resolved from the DNA. Of under 200,000 clones listed, 87% are singletons. Germline loops: CDR1 SGHTA, CDR2 FQGNSA. The CDR3 contains 12 residues. Trimming took 5 bases from V and 5 from J, leaving 10 bases between them. This clonotype was sampled from a man aged 18 to 29 with active or convalescent COVID-19. Sequencing was done on a sample of peripheral blood. V is TRBV7-2 and J is TRBJ2-7; D might be TRBD2 (6 bases). As DNA, the CDR3 is TGTGCCAGCAGCCGGGGACTCGACGAGCAGTACTTC. It codes for CASSRGLDEQYF.